One sample yielded the 15 T cell receptor beta chains listed below, sequenced in a study of shared clonotypes between healthy human individuals. TCRdb's copy holds only in-frame clones and misses some; the assay was immunoSEQ multiplex PCR. Among more than 2 million clones listed, roughly 95% were seen once. CD45RO-negative CD8 cells positively selected for CCR7 made up the naive population, which excluded terminally differentiated effector memory CD45RA+ cells. The sample taken for sequencing was naive CD8+ T cells from PBMCs. These receptors were collected from a man between 18 and 29 years old in good health. Some clones in this sample may be carry-over from other donors' samples.

This rearrangement joins TRBV5-6 to TRBJ1-6, with no clear D. This CDR3 has 14 residues. Trimming took off 1 base at V and 5 bases at J, with 7 bases between the two ends. Per germline, CDR1 SGHDT and CDR2 YYEEEE. CDR3 DNA: TGTGCCAGCAGCTTGTACGCGGATAATTCACCCCTCCACTTT. Amino acid sequence: CASSLYADNSPLHF.

This sequence joins TRBV19 and TRBJ2-7; no clear D. Trimming stripped 2 bases from V and 6 bases from J, with 8 bases between. Germline CDR1 and CDR2: LNHDA and SQIVND (reference sequence). This CDR3 is 12 amino acids long. This chain's CDR3 is CASSIWAGEQYF. For the CDR3, the DNA is TGTGCCAGTAGTATATGGGCAGGCGAGCAGTACTTC.

The gene calls are TRBV10-2 and TRBJ2-7, with D possibly being TRBD1 (5 bases). V shed 7 bases and J shed 4 bases, with 8 bases lying between them. The V gene's germline CDR1 is WSHSY and CDR2 SAAADI. This CDR3 contains 11 residues. The CDR3 sequence is CASTPGYEQYF. The CDR3, as DNA: TGCGCCAGCACCCCAGGGTACGAGCAGTACTTC.

Comments on this clone: Additional DNA sequences in this sample encode the identical CDR3. V is TRBV6-5 and J is TRBJ2-7; D is perhaps TRBD2 (6 bases). Trimming stripped 0 bases from V and 0 bases from J, with 9 bases between. CDR1 MNHEY and CDR2 SVGAGI come from the germline V gene. This CDR3 contains 15 residues. Here the CDR3 reads CASSYSDGSSYEQYF. The CDR3 nucleotides read TGTGCCAGCAGTTACTCGGACGGGAGCTCCTACGAGCAGTACTTC.

The V and J genes are TRBV7-6 and TRBJ2-5, with TRBD2 identical over 13 bases. Germline-derived CDR1 and CDR2 are SGHVS and FNYEAQ. Losses at the gene ends were 6 bases for V and 5 bases for J; bases not matched to a gene: 6. This CDR3 has 15 residues. The CDR3: CASSFTSGRVETQYF. The CDR3 DNA reads as TGTGCCAGCAGTTTCACTAGCGGGAGGGTGGAGACCCAGTACTTC.

The rearrangement joins TRBV5-4 to TRBJ1-2; the D gene is possibly TRBD1 (5 bases). The germline V and J ends were trimmed by 0 bases and 6 bases, with 18 bases remaining between them. This CDR3 has 16 amino acids. From germline, CDR1 is SGHNT and CDR2 YYREEE (reference sequence). Written as DNA, the CDR3 is TGTGCCAGCAGCTTGGGGGACGGAGAACTACCCCATGGCTACACCTTC. It translates to CASSLGDGELPHGYTF. Complete variable domain (other parts from reference TRBV5-4 and TRBJ1-2): ETGVTQSPTHLIKTRGQQVTLRCSSQSGHNTVSWYQQALGQGPQFIFQYYREEENGRGNFPPRFSGLQFPNYSSELNVNALELDDSALYLCASSLGDGELPHGYTFGSGTRLTVV.

The CDR3 bases are TGTGCCAGCAGTGAAGCCCGGACAGGGGGCACTGAAGCTTTCTTT. It is translated as CASSEARTGGTEAFF. V usage is TRBV6-1 and J usage is TRBJ1-1; 10 bases align to TRBD1. V shed 0 bases, J shed 4 bases, and the junction held 2 bases outside the gene matches. The CDR3 runs to 15 residues. Germline CDR1 and CDR2: MNHNS and SASEGT.

V gene TRBV7-2 combines with J gene TRBJ2-1, with 7 positions matching TRBD2. The V gene's germline CDR1 is SGHTA and CDR2 FQGNSA. Unmatched junction bases numbered 7, after V lost 5 bases and J lost 3 bases. The CDR3 consists of 15 residues. DNA for the CDR3: TGTGCCAGCAGCAAGGGACTACCTTACTACAATGAGCAGTTCTTC. It is translated as CASSKGLPYYNEQFF.

V gene TRBV10-2 combines with J gene TRBJ2-2; D call uncertain. Germline CDR1 reads WSHSY; CDR2 reads SAAADI. The CDR3 runs 16 residues. V dropped 2 bases and J dropped 0 bases, with 10 bases sitting between them. The CDR3 reads CASSEPPGANTGELFF. CDR3 nucleotide sequence: TGCGCCAGCAGTGAGCCCCCGGGCGCGAACACCGGGGAGCTGTTTTTT.

The rearrangement uses TRBV5-1 and TRBJ2-1; 12 nucleotides agree with TRBD2. The germline gives CDR1 SGHRS, CDR2 YFSETQ. The CDR3 is 19 amino acids. Unmatched junction bases numbered 13, after V lost 0 bases and J lost 6 bases. This CDR3 is CASSLATSVRLAGVNEQFF. The CDR3 nucleotides are TGCGCCAGCAGCTTGGCCACTTCGGTCCGACTAGCGGGGGTCAATGAGCAGTTCTTC.

On this clone itself: This sample includes further DNA sequences coding for the same CDR3. This chain links TRBV28 with TRBJ2-1; no definite D call. The CDR3 runs to 12 residues. V lost 3 bases to trimming and J lost 9 bases, with 9 bases between them. The germline gives CDR1 MDHEN, CDR2 SYDVKM. This chain's CDR3 is CASSFGVGEQFF. CDR3 nucleotide sequence: TGTGCCAGCAGTTTCGGTGTCGGTGAGCAGTTCTTC.

This chain uses TRBV4-2 with TRBJ2-5, with TRBD2 matching over 10 bases. CDR3 length equals 17 residues. Germline CDR1 is LGHNA and CDR2 is YNFKEQ. The ends lost 0 bases at V and 5 bases at J; junction bases unmatched: 9. CDR3 sequence reads: CASSQDGLAGAMETQYF. For the CDR3, the DNA is TGTGCCAGCAGCCAAGACGGCCTAGCGGGAGCGATGGAGACCCAGTACTTC.

The chain couples TRBV27 to TRBJ2-1; 10 bases match TRBD2. V was clipped by 6 bases and J by 7 bases; unmatched bases: 6. The CDR3 is 14 residues long. The germline gives CDR1 MNHEY, CDR2 SMNVEV (reference sequence). The CDR3 DNA reads TGTGCCAGCAGCCCAGCGGGAGGGGGGAATGAGCAGTTCTTC. Protein product: CASSPAGGGNEQFF.

This clone was counted once. The CDR3 DNA reads as TGTGCCAGCAGCTTGGGGCGGACTCAAGAGACCCAGTACTTC. This gives the protein CASSLGRTQETQYF. J is TRBJ2-5 and V is TRBV7-9; D is possibly TRBD1 or TRBD2 (5 bases each). V was trimmed by 3 bases and J by 2 bases, leaving 10 bases between them. Germline V CDR1 and CDR2: SEHNR, FQNEAQ (reference sequence). The CDR3 spans 14 residues.

The gene calls are TRBV6-5 and TRBJ2-3; 8 positions agree with TRBD2. The V and J ends lost 0 bases and 1 base, in that order; junction bases with no gene match: 3. Germline V gene data show CDR1 as MNHEY and CDR2 as SVGAGI. The CDR3 spans 16 residues. CDR3 sequence reads: CASSYSPGLGTDTQYF. In DNA form, the CDR3 reads TGTGCCAGCAGTTACTCCCCGGGACTAGGCACAGATACGCAGTATTTT.